This T cell receptor (beta chain) was captured in a study of cytomegalovirus exposure and HLA in healthy donors. Study overall: Early released data had tens of millions of unique TCRs, all coming from HLA-typed donors. Study results and caveats: Productive status was seen about 90% or about 30% of the time for most TCR beta V segments in an earlier analysis. Overall, 164 TCR beta chains were annotated as cytomegalovirus-associated.

CDR3 length: 14 residues. Trimming left V 4 bases short and J 2 bases short, with 12 bases between. CDR1 SGHDT and CDR2 YYEEEE come from the germline V gene. The PCR had 60 Vbeta and 13 Jbeta primers. The table came from immunoSEQ multiplex PCR; TCRdb's copy has only in-frame clones and leaves some out. Of some 150,000 clones listed, approximately 80% are singletons. A remark on this clone: Antigen unknown.

Sequencing was done on a sample of PBMCs. The TCR sequence derives from a woman in her 30s in good health and CMV-seronegative. The rearrangement joins TRBV5-6 to TRBJ1-2, with D hard to call. CDR3 region: CASSAGAVNYGYTF. In nucleotides, the CDR3 is TGTGCCAGCAGCGCGGGAGCCGTAAACTATGGCTACACCTTC.